This record looks at one TCR beta chain sequence and its context. V lost 4 bases, J lost 7 bases, and 6 bases stayed unmatched. The CDR3 has 14 amino acids. Germline assignment: CDR1 LNHDA and CDR2 SQIVND (reference sequence). Per the authors' pipeline: Reference gene primer amplification yielded estimated nucleated cell counts. Data came from immunoSEQ multiplex PCR; TCRdb stores just in-frame clones and leaves some out. That table gives V, J and clone size, and the DNA gave D and trimming. The repertoire consists of about 210,000 clones, with 70% to 90% occurring once and the leading ten covering 4.5% to 5.5%. The sample comes from a study of blood T cell repertoires in COVID-19.

The chain has TRBV19 and TRBJ1-5; 8 nucleotides match TRBD1. The sequenced material came from peripheral blood. The sequence was obtained from a woman in her forties with acute or convalescent COVID-19. CDR3 nucleotides: TGTGCCAGTAGTAAGCGACAGGGGAGGCAGCCCCAGCATTTT. Translated: CASSKRQGRQPQHF.